This T cell receptor (beta chain) was captured in a study of graft-versus-host responses after intestinal transplantation. Between the trimmed V and J ends, which lost 5 bases and 8 bases, there was a span of 15 bases. Germline V gene data show CDR1 as LNHDA and CDR2 as SQIVND (reference sequence). The CDR3 runs 14 residues. TCRdb's copy holds only in-frame clones and misses some; the assay was immunoSEQ multiplex PCR. The repertoire consists of roughly 56,000 clones, with under 95% occurring once and the leading ten covering around 2.5%. The chain recombines TRBV19 with TRBJ1-4; D is perhaps TRBD1 (5 bases). The TCR was taken from a human patient who received an intestinal transplant, so some T cells may come from the graft donor. The sequencing here drew on PBMCs, taken around 120 days after intestinal transplantation. The CDR3 spells CASSGEGRDEKLFF. The CDR3 DNA reads TGTGCCAGTAGTGGAGAGGGGCGAGACGAAAAACTGTTTTTT.